This is a list of T cell receptor beta chains from one sample in a study of T cells in Graves' hyperthyroidism and ophthalmopathy. TCRdb recomputed calls from the multiplex PCR reads with MiXCR, one row per CDR3 protein. In the table there are 550,000 to 650,000 distinct CDR3 sequences, over 11% of which are singletons. The sequenced material came from blood. These receptors were taken from a woman aged 25 to 39 with Graves' hyperthyroidism that later progressed to Graves' ophthalmopathy. Both conserved end residues are part of each CDR3. The order of the fields is V gene, CDR3 length, clone size, D gene, J gene, CDR3 DNA, CDR3 protein. A D gene is named only where the DNA matches it firmly. Size is stated for part of the rows, as once, few or many counts, or as a class when the clone is expanded.

TRBV10-3	14	many	TRBD1	TRBJ1-5	TGTGCCATCAGTGGACAGGGAGGCGATCAGCCCCAGCATTTT	CAISGQGGDQPQHF
TRBV29-1	13	many	TRBD1	TRBJ1-1	TGCAGCGTTGGGGGGGTACAGGGACAGGGAGCTTTCTTT	CSVGGVQGQGAFF
TRBV2	15	many	TRBD2	TRBJ2-7	TGTGCCGCCTCCCCCGGACTAGCGGTTTCCTACGAGCAGTACTTC	CAASPGLAVSYEQYF
TRBV28	17	many	.	TRBJ2-1	TGTGCCAGCAGTTTCACTCCTAGGGGGAGAGGTGTAAATGAGCAGTTCTTC	CASSFTPRGRGVNEQFF
TRBV28	14	many	.	TRBJ2-7	TGTGCCAGCCTTGATACGGGACATCTCCACGAGCAGTACTTC	CASLDTGHLHEQYF
TRBV27	18	many	.	TRBJ2-1	TGTGCCAGCAGTTTAGATAGGGATTGGGGGAGAACCTACAATGAGCAGTTCTTC	CASSLDRDWGRTYNEQFF
TRBV7-9	17	many	TRBD1	TRBJ2-4	TGTGCCAGCAGCCCCCCAATAGGACAGGGGGTTTCAAACATTCAGTACTTC	CASSPPIGQGVSNIQYF
TRBV27	15	many	.	TRBJ2-3	TGTGCCAGCAGTCCCGGGACGGTCGACACAGATACGCAGTATTTT	CASSPGTVDTDTQYF
TRBV7-9	15	few	TRBD1	TRBJ1-4	TGTGCCAGCAGCCCGGGGGACAGGGCTGGTGAAAAACTGTTTTTT	CASSPGDRAGEKLFF
TRBV15	16	few	.	TRBJ2-4	TGTGCCACCAGCAGAAGCCTCGAAGGGACCAAAAACATTCAGTACTTC	CATSRSLEGTKNIQYF
TRBV3-1	16	.	TRBD1	TRBJ1-1	TGTGCCAGCAGCCAAGATCTGGTCAGGGGGTCGGGTGAAGCTTTCTTT	CASSQDLVRGSGEAFF
TRBV24-1	15	few	.	TRBJ2-1	TGTGCCACCAGTGAGCCTGCCCAGGGGTCGAATGAGCAGTTCTTC	CATSEPAQGSNEQFF
TRBV28	14	.	TRBD1	TRBJ2-1	TGTGCCAGCAGTTTAGGACAGGGGGCGAGTGAGCAGTTCTTC	CASSLGQGASEQFF
TRBV2	14	many	TRBD1	TRBJ1-4	TGTGCCAGCAGGCCCGGGACAGGGTCTGAAAAACTGTTTTTT	CASRPGTGSEKLFF
TRBV19	14	few	.	TRBJ1-5	TGTGCCAGTAGTTCGGACAGCCGCAATCAGCCCCAGCATTTT	CASSSDSRNQPQHF
TRBV2	14	many	TRBD2	TRBJ2-4	TGTGCCAGCAGTCAGGGACGGACTAGCGACATTCAGTACTTC	CASSQGRTSDIQYF
TRBV11-2	15	.	.	TRBJ1-2	TGTGCCAGCAGCCGGCAAACAGTTACTAACTATGGCTACACCTTC	CASSRQTVTNYGYTF
TRBV20-1	11	many	.	TRBJ2-3	TGCAGTGCCCTCATAACAGATACGCAGTATTTT	CSALITDTQYF
TRBV6-1	15	many	.	TRBJ2-5	TGTGCCAGCAGTCCTCTTAGGGGGGACACAGAGACCCAGTACTTC	CASSPLRGDTETQYF
TRBV6-5	13	many	.	TRBJ1-2	TGTGCCAGCAGTTACTCCCTTGGAAGGGACTACACCTTC	CASSYSLGRDYTF
TRBV5-1	13	few	.	TRBJ1-1	TGCGCCAGCAGGATGACAGGGAACACTGAAGCTTTCTTT	CASRMTGNTEAFF
TRBV10-3	14	many	.	TRBJ1-2	TGTGCCATCAGTGCCAAGGTGGGGGACTATGGCTACACCTTC	CAISAKVGDYGYTF
TRBV4-2	16	many	TRBD2	TRBJ2-5	TGTGCCAGCAGCCAAGGGACTAGCGGCGCTGGGGAGACCCAGTACTTC	CASSQGTSGAGETQYF
TRBV28	14	many	.	TRBJ2-4	TGTGCCAGCAGTTTAAGCCAGGGGAAAAACATTCAGTACTTC	CASSLSQGKNIQYF
TRBV28	14	.	.	TRBJ2-5	TGTGCCAGCCGTGGGACCGCCGGCCAAGAGACCCAGTACTTC	CASRGTAGQETQYF
TRBV18	13	many	.	TRBJ1-1	TGTGCCAGCTCTGGTGACGGGGGAGTTAGAGCTTTCTTT	CASSGDGGVRAFF
TRBV7-3	16	.	.	TRBJ1-1	TGTGCCAGCAGCTTAACGGCTCTGGGGGCGAACACTGAAGCTTTCTTT	CASSLTALGANTEAFF
TRBV18	15	many	.	TRBJ1-1	TGTGCCAGCTCACCACAGGAAACAGGGCGCACTGAAGCTTTCTTT	CASSPQETGRTEAFF
TRBV12-3/TRBV12-4	14	many	TRBD1	TRBJ1-1	TGTGCCAGCAGTTTATTGACAGGGGACGCTGAAGCTTTCTTT	CASSLLTGDAEAFF
TRBV15	14	.	TRBD1	TRBJ1-1	TGTGCCACCGGAAAAAGGGGGCAAGGAACTGAAGCTTTCTTT	CATGKRGQGTEAFF
TRBV30	14	many	.	TRBJ1-4	TGTGCCTGGAGTAAAGGGTCGAAGAGTGAAAAACTGTTTTTT	CAWSKGSKSEKLFF
TRBV28	16	many	.	TRBJ2-4	TGTGCCAGCAGTTCGTTCGATCGTTTAGCCAAAAACATTCAGTACTTC	CASSSFDRLAKNIQYF
TRBV29-1	20	.	TRBD1	TRBJ1-3	TGCAGCGTTGAACTTGCAGTGGGGACAGCCACCATACCCTCTGGAAACACCATATATTTT	CSVELAVGTATIPSGNTIYF
TRBV6-1	14	.	.	TRBJ2-5	TGTGCCAGCAGTAGTGGGGGTGAAGGGGAGACCCAGTACTTC	CASSSGGEGETQYF
TRBV12-3/TRBV12-4	14	many	.	TRBJ1-1	TGTGCCAGCAGCCCCAGGCGGGACAACACTGAAGCTTTCTTT	CASSPRRDNTEAFF
TRBV20-1	18	few	TRBD1	TRBJ2-1	TGCAGTGCTAGAGGACCGTCACAAAACTTGACAGGGTACGATGAGCAGTTCTTC	CSARGPSQNLTGYDEQFF
TRBV19	15	.	TRBD1	TRBJ2-4	TGTGCCAGTAGTTCTCAGGGGGTGGGCAAAAACATTCAGTACTTC	CASSSQGVGKNIQYF
TRBV24-1	12	few	.	TRBJ2-7	TGTGCCACCAGTGATCCGACGACCGAGCAGTACTTC	CATSDPTTEQYF
TRBV2	14	many	.	TRBJ2-7	TGTGCCAGCAGTGGCCGGGACGGAGCCTACGAGCAGTACTTC	CASSGRDGAYEQYF
TRBV29-1	12	few	TRBD2	TRBJ2-5	TGCAGCGTCTGGGGGGGTAGCGAGACCCAGTACTTC	CSVWGGSETQYF
TRBV12-3/TRBV12-4	12	.	.	TRBJ2-7	TGTGCCAGCTCGGGACGGCCGAGCGAGCAGTACTTC	CASSGRPSEQYF